The rows below give T cell receptor beta chains drawn from one sample of a study of cytomegalovirus exposure and HLA in healthy donors. The method was immunoSEQ multiplex PCR; TCRdb's version includes in-frame clones alone and lacks a portion of them. The sample yields around 90,000 clones, 62% seen once. Sequenced sample: PBMCs. These TCRs come from a woman between 25 and 40 years old in good health and CMV-seropositive. Both conserved end residues are part of each CDR3. Each record gives: V gene, J gene, CDR3 protein.

>TRBV9|TRBJ2-2
CASTSPPGELFF
>TRBV29-1|TRBJ2-6
CSVTGSDSGANVLTF
>TRBV9|TRBJ1-4
CASSHGDRDKEKLFF
>TRBV5-1|TRBJ1-1
CASSSQTGANTEAFF
>TRBV4-1|TRBJ2-3
CASSRPSTDTQYF
>TRBV28|TRBJ2-1
CASSLGIAGALGEQFF
>TRBV19|TRBJ2-1
CASSLQGYEQFF
>TRBV15|TRBJ1-5
CATSRDNGGGSNQPQHF
>TRBV28|TRBJ1-6
CASSLPITGGNSPLHF
>TRBV10-1|TRBJ2-7
CASSEDSGTSREQYF
>TRBV6-5|TRBJ2-5
CASRTSGGAQTQYF
>TRBV15|TRBJ2-7
CATSRGTGARYEQYF
>TRBV7-9|TRBJ1-2
CASSLARQGNGYTF
>TRBV11-2|TRBJ1-3
CASSLGRQGAGNTIYF
>TRBV29-1|TRBJ2-1
CSAFGGGDSEQFF
>TRBV19|TRBJ2-3
CATDVSGGNTDTQYF
>TRBV28|TRBJ1-4
CASSFQGKNEKLFF
>TRBV6-1|TRBJ2-3
CASGAGLASDTQYF
>TRBV9|TRBJ2-7
CASSPYGSEQYF
>TRBV11-1|TRBJ2-7
CASSRSQGTPYEQYF
>TRBV11-2|TRBJ1-1
CASSFRRDTEAFF
>TRBV18|TRBJ2-3
CASSPPGTDLDTQYF
>TRBV19|TRBJ1-4
CASTSTGTTWKLFF